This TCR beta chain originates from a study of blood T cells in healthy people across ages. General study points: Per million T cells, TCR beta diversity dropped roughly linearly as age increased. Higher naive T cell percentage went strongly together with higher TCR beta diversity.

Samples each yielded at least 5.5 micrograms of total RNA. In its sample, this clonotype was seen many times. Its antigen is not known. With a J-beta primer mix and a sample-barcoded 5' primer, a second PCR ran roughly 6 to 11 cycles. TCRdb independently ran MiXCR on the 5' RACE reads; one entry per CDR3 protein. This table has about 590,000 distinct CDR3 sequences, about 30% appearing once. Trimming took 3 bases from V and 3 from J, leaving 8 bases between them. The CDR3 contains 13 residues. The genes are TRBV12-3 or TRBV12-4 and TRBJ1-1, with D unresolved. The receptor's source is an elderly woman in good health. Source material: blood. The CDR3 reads CASSFRYDTEAFF. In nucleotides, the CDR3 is TGTGCCAGCAGTTTTAGGTACGACACTGAAGCTTTCTTT.